This TCR beta chain originates from a study of blood T cell repertoires in COVID-19. Looking at the study overall: PBMCs, B-cell-depleted T cells, or T cells provided the cDNA or gDNA that made up the material.

In the source study's methods: Reference gene primer amplification yielded estimated nucleated cell counts. Data came from immunoSEQ multiplex PCR; TCRdb stores just in-frame clones and leaves some out. Clone size and the V and J calls come from that table; the DNA yielded D and trimming. The sample has about 420,000 clones, around nine tenths seen once. In germline, CDR1 is SGHRS, CDR2 YFSETQ. V shed 7 bases and J shed 9 bases, with 17 bases lying between them. The CDR3 spans 13 residues. The receptor comes from a man aged 18 to 29 with COVID-19, enrolled during active disease. This chain uses TRBV5-1 with TRBJ2-1, with D perhaps TRBD2 (6 bases). Sequenced material: peripheral blood. CDR3 sequence: CASSGRETGEQFF. The CDR3 DNA follows: TGCGCCAGCTCTGGGCGGGAAACGGGTGAGCAGTTCTTC.